This entry lists 27 T cell receptor beta chains sequenced from one sample in a study of T cell repertoires in cytomegalovirus infection. From the reads, TCRdb called clonotypes with MiXCR, one entry per CDR3 protein. The data hold 750,000 to 900,000 distinct CDR3 sequences, with about 28% observed a single time. These receptors lack a known antigen. Source: cultured CD8+ T cells from PBMCs, taken from culture after CMV antigen stimulation. The receptors were gathered from a human donor in good health (CMV status not recorded). Some clones in this sample may be carry-over from other donors' samples.

This clonotype occurred many times. The V call is TRBV28, the J call TRBJ2-3; 8 nucleotides align to TRBD1. Germline V gene sequence: CDR1 MDHEN, CDR2 SYDVKM. CDR3 length: 14 residues. V dropped 6 bases and J dropped 5; count of bases not matched to a gene: 7. For the CDR3, the DNA is TGTGCCAGCAGCCTGGACAGGGTGGGAGATACGCAGTATTTT. It codes for CASSLDRVGDTQYF.

This clonotype was counted at least ten times. This chain links TRBV12-3 or TRBV12-4 with TRBJ2-5; TRBD1 matches 8 bases. After removal of 6 bases from V and 2 bases from J, the junction contained 5 bases not matched to a gene. The CDR3 runs 14 residues. CDR3: CASSFRDRQETQYF. CDR3 bases: TGTGCCAGCAGCTTCCGGGACAGGCAAGAGACCCAGTACTTC.

The chain carries TRBV6-2 or TRBV6-3 and TRBJ1-6, with 7 bases identical to TRBD1. This CDR3 has 12 amino acids. V lost 10 bases and J lost 9; bases outside the gene matches: 6. In germline, CDR1 is MNHEY, CDR2 SVGEGT. CDR3 in DNA: TGTGCCACCCGAACAGGGGCTTCACCCCTCCACTTT. Protein product: CATRTGASPLHF.

CDR3 loop: CASRGGRSNEQFF. In DNA form, the CDR3 reads TGTGCCAGCAGAGGCGGGCGGTCCAATGAGCAGTTCTTC. The chain has TRBV6-5 and TRBJ2-1, with D maybe TRBD2 (5 bases). This CDR3 comprises 13 residues. V was pared by 6 bases and J by 6 bases, with 12 bases between. The germline V gene has CDR1 MNHEY and CDR2 SVGAGI.

This clonotype was found once. The chain is built from TRBV12-3 or TRBV12-4 and TRBJ1-5, with 8 bases identical to TRBD1. V lost 4 bases to trimming and J lost 1 base; unmatched junction nucleotides: 6. The CDR3 runs to 16 residues. The CDR3 reads CASSYQGALSNQPQHF. The CDR3 bases are TGTGCCAGCAGTTATCAGGGGGCGCTGAGCAATCAGCCCCAGCATTTT.

The V gene is TRBV7-6, the J gene TRBJ1-2, with 7 bases matching TRBD1. The CDR3 extends over 13 amino acids. The trim removed 5 bases at V and 7 bases at J, leaving 7 bases unmatched. Germline V CDR1 and CDR2: SGHVS, FNYEAQ. CDR3 amino acids: CASSRDSLAGYTF. CDR3 DNA sequence: TGTGCCAGCAGCCGGGACAGCTTAGCTGGCTACACCTTC.

The chain combines TRBV20-1 with TRBJ2-2; D call uncertain. V lost 5 bases and J lost 1, with 8 bases in between. The germline V gene encodes CDR1 DFQATT and CDR2 SNEGSKA (reference sequence). This CDR3 has 13 amino acids. This chain's CDR3 is CSAPLGNTGELFF. The CDR3 nucleotides are TGCAGTGCTCCCTTAGGGAACACCGGGGAGCTGTTTTTT.

The gene calls are TRBV20-1 and TRBJ2-3; D might be TRBD2 (6 bases). The CDR3 loop spans 14 amino acids. Germline CDR1 DFQATT, CDR2 SNEGSKA (reference sequence). V dropped 8 bases and J dropped 8 bases, with 23 bases sitting between them. The CDR3 DNA is TGCAGTAACTTTAGAAGCGAGGGGCGGGGTACGCAGTATTTT. Its protein is CSNFRSEGRGTQYF.

This clonotype was picked up many times. The rearrangement links TRBV7-8 to TRBJ1-5, with D perhaps TRBD1 (6 bases). V shed 5 bases and J shed 6 bases, with 26 bases lying between them. Germline V CDR1 and CDR2: SGHVS, FQNEAQ. The CDR3 spans 18 residues. CDR3 amino acids: CASSPHRRGKGPTQPQHF. The DNA of the CDR3 is TGTGCCAGCAGCCCTCACAGGAGGGGGAAGGGTCCTACTCAGCCCCAGCATTTT. Looking up the rest from reference TRBV7-8 and TRBJ1-5 gives the full variable domain: GAGVSQSPRYKVAKRGQDVALRCDPISGHVSLFWYQQALGQGPEFLTYFQNEAQLDKSGLPSDRFFAERPEGSVSTLKIQRTQQEDSAVYLCASSPHRRGKGPTQPQHFGDGTRLSIL.

This clonotype was counted between two and nine times. The J gene is TRBJ1-2, the V gene TRBV19, with D hard to call. The CDR3 totals 12 residues. Germline CDR1 LNHDA, CDR2 SQIVND (reference sequence). The V gene lost 7 bases and the J gene lost 2 bases, with 8 bases spanning the gap. As DNA, the CDR3 is TGTGCCAGTATGGGAACCAACTATGGCTACACCTTC. Protein: CASMGTNYGYTF.

V and J are TRBV12-3 or TRBV12-4 and TRBJ2-2, with a possible D match to TRBD1 (6 bases). This CDR3 comprises 16 residues. Trimming removed 3 bases from V and 8 bases from J, with 19 bases in between. The CDR3 region has the DNA TGTGCCAGCAGTTTTTTACTCAGGGGTGACAAAGGGGAGCTGTTTTTT. Protein: CASSFLLRGDKGELFF.

This clonotype was observed a few times. This sequence joins TRBV25-1 and TRBJ2-1; 9 nucleotides align to TRBD1. Germline CDR1 MGHDK, CDR2 SYGVNS. The junction had 7 bases not matched to a gene; V was cut back by 4 bases and J by 3 bases. The CDR3 contains 16 residues. DNA for the CDR3: TGTGCCAGCAGTGTTTTTACAGGGGGCTTCTACAATGAGCAGTTCTTC. Translating gives CASSVFTGGFYNEQFF.

The rearrangement links TRBV12-3 or TRBV12-4 to TRBJ2-7; D is uncertain. This CDR3 comprises 13 residues. Between the trimmed V and J ends, which lost 5 bases and 6 bases, there was a span of 14 bases. CDR3 region: CASSPSVWFEQYF. The CDR3 DNA sequence: TGTGCCAGCAGTCCCAGTGTCTGGTTCGAGCAGTACTTC.

This clonotype was recorded at least ten times. This may come from a read error, since a much larger clone is one base off. This chain joins TRBV7-9 and TRBJ2-3; possible D gene TRBD2, 6 bases. CDR1 and CDR2 (germline): SEHNR, FQNEAQ (reference sequence). CDR3 length: 14 amino acids. V lost 2 bases and J lost 1, with 7 bases in between. The CDR3 sequence is CASSLPGGTDTQYF. Here the CDR3 DNA reads TGTGCCAGCAGCTTACCGGGGGGCACAGATACGCAGTATTTT.

This clonotype was counted between two and nine times. The chain joins TRBV12-5 to TRBJ1-2; 9 bases align to TRBD1. V lost 2 bases, J lost 6 bases, and 4 bases stayed unmatched. Germline V CDR1 and CDR2: LGHNT, FRNRAP. The CDR3 covers 14 residues. The CDR3 here is CASGLPWTGDGYTF. The CDR3, as DNA: TGTGCTAGTGGTTTGCCGTGGACAGGGGATGGCTACACCTTC. Drawing the rest from reference TRBV12-5 and TRBJ1-2, the complete variable domain is DARVTQTPRHKVTEMGQEVTMRCQPILGHNTVFWYRQTMMQGLELLAYFRNRAPLDDSGMPKDRFSAEMPDATLATLKIQPSEPRDSAVYFCASGLPWTGDGYTFGSGTRLTVV.

This clonotype was recorded at least ten times. CDR3 nucleotides: TGTGCCAGCAGCTTAGAGGCATGGCGGGGAGGCACCGGGGAGCTGTTTTTT. This codes for CASSLEAWRGGTGELFF. The chain links TRBV7-8 to TRBJ2-2; possible D gene TRBD2, 6 bases. V was pared by 1 base and J by 4 bases, with 16 bases between. This CDR3 comprises 17 residues. Germline V gene sequence: CDR1 SGHVS, CDR2 FQNEAQ. The full variable domain, completed using reference TRBV7-8 and TRBJ2-2, is GAGVSQSPRYKVAKRGQDVALRCDPISGHVSLFWYQQALGQGPEFLTYFQNEAQLDKSGLPSDRFFAERPEGSVSTLKIQRTQQEDSAVYLCASSLEAWRGGTGELFFGEGSRLTVL.

The genes are TRBV27 and TRBJ2-1, with D perhaps matching TRBD1 (6 bases). Germline CDR1 reads MNHEY; CDR2 reads SMNVEV (reference sequence). This CDR3 has 13 amino acids. V lost 10 bases to trimming and J lost 0 bases, with 10 bases between them. The CDR3 nucleotides are TGTGCCACCGGACAGAGCTCCTACAATGAGCAGTTCTTC. Its translation is CATGQSSYNEQFF.

The rearrangement links TRBV27 to TRBJ2-5; D is unclear. In germline, CDR1 is MNHEY, CDR2 SMNVEV (reference sequence). CDR3 length: 14 amino acids. The V end was cut by 5 bases, the J end by 5 bases, with 15 bases between. The CDR3 region is CASSVQEGLETQYF. For the CDR3, the DNA is TGTGCCAGCAGTGTCCAGGAAGGGCTGGAGACCCAGTACTTC.

V is TRBV18 and J is TRBJ2-1, with 9 nucleotides matching TRBD1. The CDR3 totals 18 residues. The junction had 12 bases not matched to a gene; V was cut back by 6 bases and J by 0 bases. Germline CDR1 KGHSH, CDR2 LQKENI. CDR3 protein: CASSKTGGYLSSYNEQFF. As DNA, the CDR3 is TGTGCCAGCTCTAAGACAGGGGGATACTTGAGCTCCTACAATGAGCAGTTCTTC.

The chain has TRBV5-4 and TRBJ2-7; 8 bases fit TRBD1. CDR3 length: 17 amino acids. Trimming at V came to 0 bases and at J to 2 bases, leaving 10 bases not matched to a gene. Germline V gives CDR1 SGHNT, CDR2 YYREEE (reference sequence). The CDR3 DNA reads TGTGCCAGCAGCTTGGGACTCCCGGAACAGGGGGCCTACGAGCAGTACTTC. It yields the protein CASSLGLPEQGAYEQYF.

This clonotype was detected only a few times. The chain joins TRBV12-3 or TRBV12-4 to TRBJ2-1; D assignment may be TRBD1 or TRBD2 (6 bases each). The V gene lost 1 base and the J gene lost 8 bases, with 12 bases spanning the gap. This CDR3 has 14 residues. CDR3 sequence reads: CASSLGGALDEQFF. CDR3 in DNA: TGTGCCAGCAGTTTAGGGGGGGCCCTGGATGAGCAGTTCTTC.

In this sample, this clonotype turned up many times. This rearrangement joins TRBV7-2 to TRBJ2-1; the D call may be TRBD1 or TRBD2 (7 bases each). V shed 2 bases and J shed 7 bases, with 24 bases lying between them. The germline V gene encodes CDR1 SGHTA and CDR2 FQGNSA. The CDR3 runs to 18 residues. The CDR3 bases are TGTGCCAGCAGCTTATCAGGGGGGGGGGGCCGCATTGATAATGAGCAGTTCTTC. Amino acid sequence: CASSLSGGGGRIDNEQFF.

V usage is TRBV24-1 and J usage is TRBJ2-2; 8 nucleotides line up with TRBD1. Germline loops: CDR1 KGHDR, CDR2 SFDVKD. V dropped 3 bases and J dropped 0; count of bases not matched to a gene: 2. The length of the CDR3 is 16 residues. The CDR3 DNA follows: TGTGCCACCAGTGATAGGACAGGGACGAACACCGGGGAGCTGTTTTTT. Translation gives CATSDRTGTNTGELFF.

This chain uses TRBV7-9 with TRBJ2-2, with D perhaps matching TRBD1 (5 bases). CDR3 length: 18 amino acids. The germline V gene encodes CDR1 SEHNR and CDR2 FQNEAQ (reference sequence). The V end lost 3 bases, the J end lost 5 bases, and 22 bases lay between the germline ends. CDR3 protein: CASSFYDSPERKTGELFF. DNA of the CDR3: TGTGCCAGCAGCTTTTACGACAGTCCCGAAAGGAAAACCGGGGAGCTGTTTTTT.

The table lists this clonotype with a count of one. The J gene is TRBJ2-3, the V gene TRBV10-1; possibly TRBD1 for D (5 bases). Trimming took 3 bases from V and 5 from J, leaving 15 bases between them. From germline, CDR1 is WNHNN and CDR2 SYGVQD (reference sequence). The CDR3 covers 15 residues. The CDR3 DNA is TGCGCCAGCAGTGATACGCAGGGCTGGGGAGATACGCAGTATTTT. As protein: CASSDTQGWGDTQYF.

This clonotype turned up a few times. The chain uses TRBV2 and TRBJ1-2; D possibly corresponds to TRBD1 (6 bases). The germline V gene encodes CDR1 SNHLY and CDR2 FYNNEI. Trimming took 6 bases from V and 3 from J, leaving 26 bases between them. CDR3 length equals 18 residues. CDR3 sequence reads: CASSTNPSSGVNDYGYTF. CDR3 bases: TGTGCCAGCAGCACTAACCCTTCTTCAGGGGTAAATGACTATGGCTACACCTTC.

The V gene is TRBV28, the J gene TRBJ2-7; D not certain. The CDR3 length is 15 residues. V was trimmed by 0 bases and J by 2 bases, leaving 11 bases between them. The V gene's germline CDR1 is MDHEN and CDR2 SYDVKM. The DNA of the CDR3 is TGTGCCAGCAGTTTATGGGGGATTGAGACCTACGAGCAGTACTTC. Residues: CASSLWGIETYEQYF.